This passage covers 32 T cell receptor beta chains from one sample sequenced in a study of metastatic and nonmetastatic thyroid tumors. TCRdb re-called the PCR reads with MiXCR. The sample includes 45,000 to 50,000 clones, around 25% of them seen just once. Nobody among the patients had been given any treatment before thyroid surgery. The sequenced material came from blood. The origin of the receptors is a male donor with papillary thyroid cancer or a benign thyroid nodule (not recorded which). Some clones in this sample may be carry-over from other donors' samples.

By its share, this clone is medium-sized. The genes are TRBV19 and TRBJ1-1; a possible D gene is TRBD1 (5 bases). CDR1 is LNHDA, CDR2 SQIVND, per germline (reference sequence). V gave up 7 bases and J gave up 1 base, with 10 bases separating them. The CDR3 contains 13 residues. The CDR3 region is CASKAQGNTEAFF. The CDR3 nucleotides read TGTGCCAGTAAGGCGCAGGGGAACACTGAAGCTTTCTTT.

The sample holds many counts of this clone. J is TRBJ1-4 and V is TRBV27, with D perhaps TRBD1 (5 bases). Looked up from germline, CDR1 is MNHEY and CDR2 is SMNVEV (reference sequence). The V end was cut by 5 bases, the J end by 6 bases, with 16 bases between. CDR3 size: 15 residues. CDR3 sequence reads: CASSLNRPPDEKLFF. The DNA for the CDR3 is TGTGCCAGCAGTCTCAACAGGCCTCCGGATGAAAAACTGTTTTTT.

This sequence joins TRBV20-1 and TRBJ2-3, with 11 positions matching TRBD1. This CDR3 is 14 amino acids long. Germline V gives CDR1 DFQATT, CDR2 SNEGSKA (reference sequence). The V gene end was trimmed by 7 bases and the J gene end by 9 bases; junction bases not matched to a gene: 12. The DNA of the CDR3 is TGCAGTGTTGACGGACAGGGGGCGCCGGGGACGCAGTATTTT. Translating gives CSVDGQGAPGTQYF.

This clone was counted only a few times. This chain connects TRBV20-1 to TRBJ2-3; weak D call: TRBD2 (5 bases). The V end was cut by 3 bases, the J end by 4 bases, with 8 bases between. Per germline, CDR1 DFQATT and CDR2 SNEGSKA (reference sequence). The CDR3 is 12 amino acids. CDR3 amino acids: CSASGVADTQYF. Written as DNA, the CDR3 is TGCAGTGCTAGCGGGGTGGCAGATACGCAGTATTTT.

This clone was counted many times. The chain links TRBV2 to TRBJ1-2; D is uncertain. CDR3 length: 15 amino acids. V lost 1 base and J 3 bases, leaving 12 bases between the germline ends. CDR1 and CDR2 (germline): SNHLY, FYNNEI. CDR3 DNA sequence: TGTGCCAGCAGTGAAGGACACGGCTCCCACTATGGCTACACCTTC. This gives the protein CASSEGHGSHYGYTF.

This clone came up many times. A single base separates this from a much larger clone, so it may be a read error. V is TRBV5-6 and J is TRBJ1-1; TRBD1 matches 7 bases. Germline V gene lookup returns CDR1 SGHDT and CDR2 YYEEEE. The CDR3 runs 16 residues. In DNA form, the CDR3 reads TGTGCCAGCAGCTTCGGCAGGGGGTGGGAGAACACTGGAGCTTTCTTT. Translated: CASSFGRGWENTGAFF.

The rearrangement links TRBV20-1 to TRBJ1-6; 12 bases agree with TRBD1. The V gene's germline CDR1 is DFQATT and CDR2 SNEGSKA (reference sequence). This CDR3 comprises 15 residues. Losses at the gene ends were 0 bases for V and 10 bases for J; bases not matched to a gene: 4. CDR3 sequence reads: CSARDPGQGASPLHF. CDR3 nucleotide sequence: TGCAGTGCTAGAGACCCGGGACAGGGGGCCTCACCCCTCCACTTT.

In its sample, this clone was seen a few times. The chain has TRBV20-1 and TRBJ1-2; D is perhaps TRBD1 (5 bases). This CDR3 spans 11 amino acids. Trimming took 2 bases from V and 4 from J, leaving 5 bases between them. Germline loops: CDR1 DFQATT, CDR2 SNEGSKA (reference sequence). The chain's CDR3 is CSARQGYGYTF. DNA of the CDR3: TGCAGTGCTAGACAGGGCTATGGCTACACCTTC.

Concerning this clone itself: With a much larger clone just one base away, this may be a read error. The chain couples TRBV29-1 to TRBJ2-5; D gene unclear. Germline V CDR1 and CDR2: SQVTM, ANQGSEA. CDR3 size: 11 residues. The CDR3 reads CSFEIRSWWYF. The CDR3 DNA sequence: TGCAGCTTTGAAATCAGGTCGTGGTGGTACTTC.

Many counts were recorded for this clone. The CDR3 DNA follows: TGTGCCTGGAGGCAGGACAGCCGCTATGGCTACACCTTC. Translating it yields CAWRQDSRYGYTF. V gene TRBV30 combines with J gene TRBJ1-2; TRBD1 is a possible D gene (6 bases). The CDR3 runs to 13 residues. The V end lost 3 bases, the J end lost 4 bases, and 12 bases lay between the germline ends. Germline CDR1 reads GTSNPN; CDR2 reads SVGIG (reference sequence). Complete variable domain (other parts from reference TRBV30 and TRBJ1-2): SQTIHQWPATLVQPVGSPLSLECTVEGTSNPNLYWYRQAAGRGLQLLFYSVGIGQISSEVPQNLSASRPQDRQFILSSKKLLLSDSGFYLCAWRQDSRYGYTFGSGTRLTVV.

This clone appeared many times. The chain recombines TRBV9 with TRBJ2-1; D uncertain. The V end lost 4 bases, the J end lost 0 bases, and 14 bases lay between the germline ends. This CDR3 is built from 16 residues. Germline CDR1 and CDR2: SGDLS and YYNGEE. This chain's CDR3 is CASSQRLGSSYNEQFF. Written as DNA, the CDR3 is TGTGCCAGCAGCCAACGTCTGGGCAGCTCCTACAATGAGCAGTTCTTC.

This chain joins TRBV6-6 and TRBJ1-3; D possibly corresponds to TRBD1 (5 bases). The V end was cut by 0 bases, the J end by 0 bases, with 9 bases between. CDR1 and CDR2 from the germline V gene are MNHNY and SVGAGI (reference sequence). The CDR3 sequence is 16 residues long. The CDR3 DNA reads TGTGCCAGCAGTTACTCGGGGGTCAGCTCTGGAAACACCATATATTTT. It codes for CASSYSGVSSGNTIYF.

The chain couples TRBV13 to TRBJ2-7; D is uncertain. The CDR3 runs 14 residues. Germline V gives CDR1 PRHDT, CDR2 FYEKMQ (reference sequence). Deletions cut 0 bases from V and 6 bases from J, with 12 bases between. DNA of the CDR3: TGTGCCAGCAGCTTAGGCAGGAGCTCGTCCGAGCAGTACTTC. Translation gives CASSLGRSSSEQYF.

There are many counts of this clone. This rearrangement joins TRBV7-8 to TRBJ2-7; 8 bases match TRBD2. Germline trimming cut 5 bases from V and 0 bases from J; bases unmatched to any gene: 6. The CDR3 covers 15 residues. From germline, CDR1 is SGHVS and CDR2 FQNEAQ. CDR3 in amino acids: CASSPRLASSYEQYF. DNA of the CDR3: TGTGCCAGCAGCCCCCGACTAGCGAGCTCCTACGAGCAGTACTTC. Full variable domain (rest looked up from reference TRBV7-8 and TRBJ2-7): GAGVSQSPRYKVAKRGQDVALRCDPISGHVSLFWYQQALGQGPEFLTYFQNEAQLDKSGLPSDRFFAERPEGSVSTLKIQRTQQEDSAVYLCASSPRLASSYEQYFGPGTRLTVT.

This rearrangement joins TRBV9 to TRBJ2-2; 10 bases align to TRBD1. CDR1 is SGDLS, CDR2 YYNGEE, per germline. CDR3 length: 20 amino acids. The V gene end was trimmed by 0 bases and the J gene end by 0 bases; junction bases not matched to a gene: 11. The CDR3 DNA is TGTGCCAGCAGCGTAGCTAGTAGGGGGACAGGGGTCCCGAACACCGGGGAGCTGTTTTTT. It encodes CASSVASRGTGVPNTGELFF. The full variable domain, rest sourced from reference TRBV9 and TRBJ2-2, is DSGVTQTPKHLITATGQRVTLRCSPRSGDLSVYWYQQSLDQGLQFLIQYYNGEERAKGNILERFSAQQFPDLHSELNLSSLELGDSALYFCASSVASRGTGVPNTGELFFGEGSRLTVL.

This clone was counted ten times or more. CDR3 coding DNA: TGTGCCAGCAGCCGCGCCCGGGGGCGATGGAACATTCAGTACTTC. It translates to CASSRARGRWNIQYF. The chain couples TRBV14 to TRBJ2-4; D tentatively reads TRBD1 or TRBD2 (6 bases each). With 4 bases removed from V and 7 bases from J, the gap between germline ends came to 17 bases. Germline V gene sequence: CDR1 SGHDN, CDR2 FVKESK. This CDR3 spans 15 amino acids.

There are many counts of this clone. The chain joins TRBV11-2 to TRBJ1-3; 8 bases match TRBD1. This CDR3 is built from 16 residues. V gave up 5 bases and J gave up 4 bases; unmatched junction bases: 10. CDR1 and CDR2 from the germline V gene are SGHAT and FQNNGV. CDR3 amino acids: CASSPFIGTGGNTIYF. DNA of the CDR3: TGTGCCAGCAGCCCCTTTATAGGGACAGGAGGAAACACCATATATTTT.

At least ten counts were recorded for this clone. V usage is TRBV10-3 and J usage is TRBJ2-2, with D maybe TRBD2 (5 bases). Germline CDR1 ENHRY, CDR2 SYGVKD. CDR3 length equals 15 residues. V was clipped by 7 bases and J by 0 bases, with 12 bases between them. The CDR3 loop is CAIKASTSNTGELFF. As DNA, the CDR3 is TGTGCCATCAAGGCTAGCACCTCGAACACCGGGGAGCTGTTTTTT.

This clone has just one count. V usage is TRBV5-1 and J usage is TRBJ2-5, with 11 bases identical to TRBD2. The germline CDR1 and CDR2 sequences are SGHRS and YFSETQ. V shed 0 bases and J 4 bases; nucleotides not matched to a gene: 5. The CDR3 spans 16 residues. CDR3 nucleotide sequence: TGCGCCAGCAGCTTGGCTTCCGGGACTAGCGGAGAGACCCAGTACTTC. Translation: CASSLASGTSGETQYF.

This clone was detected ten times or more. Other DNA sequences in this specimen translate into the identical CDR3. J is TRBJ2-5 and V is TRBV3-1; 8 bases agree with TRBD2. Germline V gene sequence: CDR1 LGHDT, CDR2 YNNKEL (reference sequence). CDR3 size: 16 residues. V lost 1 base to trimming and J lost 6 bases; unmatched junction nucleotides: 10. Here the CDR3 reads CASSQGFSGSAKTQYF. In DNA form, the CDR3 reads TGTGCCAGCAGCCAAGGTTTCAGCGGGAGCGCAAAGACCCAGTACTTC.

This clone occurred many times. V gene TRBV2 combines with J gene TRBJ2-1, with unresolved D. From germline, CDR1 is SNHLY and CDR2 FYNNEI. Deletions cut 3 bases from V and 5 bases from J, with 8 bases between. The CDR3 length is 13 residues. CDR3 DNA: TGTGCCAGCAGTGAGTCGAGGAACAATGAGCAGTTCTTC. It specifies CASSESRNNEQFF. The whole variable domain, remainder taken from reference TRBV2 and TRBJ2-1, is EPEVTQTPSHQVTQMGQEVILRCVPISNHLYFYWYRQILGQKVEFLVSFYNNEISEKSEIFDDQFSVERPDGSNFTLKIRSTKLEDSAMYFCASSESRNNEQFFGPGTRLTVL.

The chain has TRBV10-1 and TRBJ2-2; D may correspond to TRBD1 or TRBD2 (6 bases each). CDR1 WNHNN and CDR2 SYGVQD come from the germline V gene (reference sequence). Trimming shortened V by 5 bases and J by 5 bases, and 12 bases separated the two germline ends. This CDR3 comprises 14 residues. The CDR3 DNA follows: TGCGCCAGCAGTCGAGGGGGGCCAACCGGGGAGCTGTTTTTT. Protein: CASSRGGPTGELFF.

This clone was counted ten times or more. The chain carries TRBV28 and TRBJ2-1; TRBD1 matches 12 bases. CDR3 length equals 18 residues. Germline assignment: CDR1 MDHEN and CDR2 SYDVKM. J was trimmed by 4 bases and V by 6 bases; bases with no gene match: 13. The CDR3 sequence: CASSLGTGGAELYNEQFF. The CDR3 bases are TGTGCCAGCAGCTTAGGGACAGGGGGCGCGGAATTATACAATGAGCAGTTCTTC.

The J gene is TRBJ2-7, the V gene TRBV20-1; the match to TRBD1 covers 8 bases. This CDR3 contains 13 residues. With 6 bases clipped from V and 1 base from J, the junction kept 5 bases outside the gene matches. Germline CDR1 and CDR2: DFQATT and SNEGSKA (reference sequence). CDR3 bases: TGCAGTGCGATCAGGGGGCAGTCCTACGAGCAGTACTTC. Translation gives CSAIRGQSYEQYF.

This clone was seen only a few times. The chain links TRBV2 to TRBJ1-2; a weak D match, TRBD1 (6 bases). V shed 7 bases and J shed 8 bases, with 17 bases lying between them. Germline V CDR1 and CDR2: SNHLY, FYNNEI. The CDR3 has 13 residues. The CDR3 coding sequence is TGTGCCAGCACCACCAACAGGGTTGAGGGCTACACCTTC. Translation gives CASTTNRVEGYTF.

In its sample, this clone was seen many times. The chain couples TRBV25-1 to TRBJ2-4; TRBD1 agrees at 10 bases. Germline V gene lookup returns CDR1 MGHDK and CDR2 SYGVNS. The CDR3 has 16 amino acids. Germline trimming cut 8 bases from V and 3 bases from J; bases unmatched to any gene: 10. CDR3 DNA sequence: TGTGCCAGCGGACCGAAGGGGGACAGGGGCAAAAACATTCAGTACTTC. This sequence encodes CASGPKGDRGKNIQYF.

This clone was counted ten times or more. This chain connects TRBV19 to TRBJ2-5, with a tentative D call TRBD2 (6 bases). Deletions cut 5 bases from V and 4 bases from J, with 11 bases between. This CDR3 region has 13 residues. Germline CDR1 is LNHDA and CDR2 is SQIVND (reference sequence). The CDR3 region has the DNA TGTGCCAGTAGTGCGTGGGAGGTAGAGACCCAGTACTTC. This translates into CASSAWEVETQYF.

V is TRBV6-2 or TRBV6-3 and J is TRBJ2-7, with 7 bases matching TRBD1. From germline, CDR1 is MNHEY and CDR2 SVGEGT. The CDR3 has 14 amino acids. V gave up 2 bases and J gave up 5 bases; unmatched junction bases: 6. The CDR3 protein is CASSYIRQGDEQYF. The CDR3 nucleotides are TGTGCCAGCAGTTACATTAGACAGGGCGACGAGCAGTACTTC.

This clone was counted ten times or more. In DNA, the CDR3 is TGTGCCAGCAGTTCCGGGTCGAGGGGGGAAAAACTGTTTTTT. Protein: CASSSGSRGEKLFF. This chain joins TRBV28 and TRBJ1-4, with a possible D match to TRBD1 (6 bases). V lost 4 bases and J lost 8, with 14 bases in between. In germline, CDR1 is MDHEN, CDR2 SYDVKM. CDR3 length equals 14 residues.

This clone was detected ten times or more. Within the sample, other DNA sequences also encode this same CDR3. The CDR3 loop reads CASSEREGNTGELFF. In DNA, the CDR3 is TGTGCCAGCAGTGAGCGGGAGGGCAACACCGGGGAGCTGTTTTTT. V and J are TRBV6-4 and TRBJ2-2, with 9 bases that match TRBD2. CDR1 is MRHNA, CDR2 SNTAGT, per germline. The CDR3 is 15 amino acids. V dropped 3 bases and J dropped 2; count of bases not matched to a gene: 1.

By share of the sample, this clone is medium-sized. The chain employs TRBV18 and TRBJ1-4; unclear D gene. Trimming took 2 bases from V and 2 from J, leaving 6 bases between them. The CDR3 totals 14 residues. From germline, CDR1 is KGHSH and CDR2 LQKENI. CDR3 nucleotides: TGTGCCAGCTCACCAACTGGGACTAATGAAAAACTGTTTTTT. Amino acids: CASSPTGTNEKLFF.

This clone was observed many times. This chain uses TRBV6-1 with TRBJ2-7; D is perhaps TRBD2 (6 bases). V was shortened by 5 bases and J by 9 bases, with 20 bases between the two germline ends. From germline, CDR1 is MNHNS and CDR2 SASEGT. The CDR3 length is 14 residues. The CDR3 DNA reads TGTGCCAGCAGTATACGACGAGCGGGCCCAGGGCAGTACTTC. It encodes CASSIRRAGPGQYF.